The 20 T cell receptor beta chains listed next were all sequenced from one sample in a study of cytomegalovirus exposure and HLA in healthy donors. Vbeta (60) and Jbeta (13) primers were used in the PCR. Measured with immunoSEQ multiplex PCR; TCRdb has only the in-frame clones, and not every one. In the table there are about 130,000 clones, approximately 79% of which are singletons. The sample consisted of PBMCs. Source of these receptors: a man aged 25-40 years in good health and CMV-seronegative.

The chain employs TRBV7-2 and TRBJ1-5; 7 bases are shared with TRBD1. The CDR3 totals 16 residues. J gave up 6 bases and V 5 bases, and 13 bases lay outside the gene matches. The germline V gene has CDR1 SGHTA and CDR2 FQGNSA. This chain's CDR3 is CASSTHLPGGVQPQHF. As DNA, the CDR3 is TGTGCCAGCAGCACCCATCTGCCAGGGGGTGTTCAGCCCCAGCATTTT.

This clone was observed a handful of times. This sequence joins TRBV19 and TRBJ1-5; 7 bases are a match to TRBD1. The CDR3 has 14 amino acids. The ends lost 4 bases at V and 5 bases at J; junction bases unmatched: 5. Germline CDR1 reads LNHDA; CDR2 reads SQIVND (reference sequence). Here the CDR3 reads CASSTRDSDQPQHF. DNA of the CDR3: TGTGCCAGTAGTACCCGGGACAGCGATCAGCCCCAGCATTTT.

This clone was seen more than once but under ten times. V gene TRBV4-3 combines with J gene TRBJ2-2; TRBD2 agrees at 11 bases. Germline CDR1 is LGHNA and CDR2 is YSLEER. The CDR3 is 17 amino acids. Trimming removed 3 bases from V and 1 base from J; junction bases left unmatched: 4. Here the CDR3 reads CASSHDGLAGNTGELFF. As DNA, the CDR3 is TGCGCCAGCAGCCATGATGGACTAGCGGGGAACACCGGGGAGCTGTTTTTT.

This clone was seen once. The genes are TRBV28 and TRBJ2-1, with TRBD2 identical over 12 bases. CDR3 length equals 16 residues. The J segment lost 7 bases and the V segment lost 3 bases, leaving 7 bases of the junction unmatched. CDR1 and CDR2 (germline): MDHEN, SYDVKM. CDR3 sequence reads: CASSLNPSGGDNEQFF. CDR3 DNA sequence: TGTGCCAGCAGTTTGAATCCTAGCGGGGGGGATAATGAGCAGTTCTTC.

V gene TRBV4-3 combines with J gene TRBJ2-6; possibly TRBD2 for D (5 bases). Between the trimmed V and J ends, which lost 5 bases and 0 bases, there was a span of 17 bases. The CDR3 is made up of 18 amino acids. CDR1 and CDR2 from the germline V gene are LGHNA and YSLEER. CDR3 sequence reads: CASSVFGKGYSGANVLTF. Written as DNA, the CDR3 is TGCGCCAGCAGCGTTTTCGGGAAGGGCTACTCTGGGGCCAACGTCCTGACTTTC.

This chain uses TRBV7-2 with TRBJ2-3, with D perhaps matching TRBD2 (5 bases). Trimming pared 5 bases from V and 2 bases from J, leaving 14 bases between. The CDR3 runs to 15 residues. The germline V gene has CDR1 SGHTA and CDR2 FQGNSA. CDR3 sequence reads: CASSPPPADTDTQYF. In nucleotides, the CDR3 is TGTGCCAGCAGCCCCCCCCCAGCGGACACAGATACGCAGTATTTT.

The chain joins TRBV28 to TRBJ2-7, with a tentative D call TRBD2 (6 bases). The V end was cut by 3 bases, the J end by 3 bases, with 9 bases between. The CDR3 totals 13 residues. The V gene's germline CDR1 is MDHEN and CDR2 SYDVKM. In nucleotides, the CDR3 is TGTGCCAGCAGTTTCCCGCGGGGCTACGAGCAGTACTTC. Translating gives CASSFPRGYEQYF.

The chain uses TRBV7-2 and TRBJ2-1, with 9 bases fitting TRBD2. The CDR3 is 15 amino acids. Germline CDR1 SGHTA, CDR2 FQGNSA. With 1 base clipped from V and 7 bases from J, the junction kept 5 bases outside the gene matches. The CDR3: CASSLGWRGGNEQFF. The CDR3 region has the DNA TGTGCCAGCAGCTTAGGGTGGCGGGGGGGGAATGAGCAGTTCTTC.

J is TRBJ2-1 and V is TRBV10-3, with D possibly being TRBD2 (6 bases). V was pared by 3 bases and J by 0 bases, with 21 bases between. Germline V gene sequence: CDR1 ENHRY, CDR2 SYGVKD. This CDR3 contains 19 residues. CDR3 in amino acids: CAISDSSGLTYSSYNEQFF. The DNA of the CDR3 is TGTGCCATCAGTGACTCCAGCGGGTTAACGTATAGCTCCTACAATGAGCAGTTCTTC.

This chain joins TRBV2 and TRBJ2-3; TRBD2 aligns across 13 bases. The CDR3 runs 19 residues. CDR1 and CDR2 (germline): SNHLY, FYNNEI. J lost 2 bases, V lost 2 bases, and 10 bases had no gene match. CDR3 in amino acids: CASSEIDWTSGGDTDTQYF. The DNA of the CDR3 is TGTGCCAGCAGTGAAATCGATTGGACTAGCGGGGGTGACACAGATACGCAGTATTTT.

A few counts support this clone. The same CDR3 also results from other DNA sequences found in this sample. The rearrangement links TRBV5-1 to TRBJ2-5, with 7 bases aligning to TRBD2. This CDR3 has 13 amino acids. CDR1 is SGHRS and CDR2 is YFSETQ in the germline V gene. Losses at the gene ends were 0 bases for V and 5 bases for J; bases not matched to a gene: 1. The CDR3 coding sequence is TGCGCCAGCAGCTTGGAGGGAGGGGAGACCCAGTACTTC. The encoded protein is CASSLEGGETQYF. The variable domain in full, with the rest retrieved from reference TRBV5-1 and TRBJ2-5, is KAGVTQTPRYLIKTRGQQVTLSCSPISGHRSVSWYQQTPGQGLQFLFEYFSETQRNKGNFPGRFSGRQFSNSRSEMNVSTLELGDSALYLCASSLEGGETQYFGPGTRLLVL.

CDR3 sequence: CAWSEGMFGQGDGYTF. Written as DNA, the CDR3 is TGTGCCTGGAGCGAAGGGATGTTTGGACAGGGCGATGGCTACACCTTC. The rearrangement joins TRBV30 to TRBJ1-2, with 8 bases lining up with TRBD1. V was pared by 3 bases and J by 6 bases, with 15 bases of the junction left unmatched. CDR3 length: 16 residues. Germline lookup yields CDR1 GTSNPN and CDR2 SVGIG (reference sequence).

Remarks on this clone: Within the sample, other DNA sequences also encode this same CDR3. The rearrangement uses TRBV4-1 and TRBJ2-7; 10 positions match TRBD1. CDR3 length: 16 amino acids. CDR1 and CDR2 (germline): MGHRA, YSYEKL. Unmatched junction bases numbered 5, after V lost 1 base and J lost 2 bases. The CDR3 DNA is TGCGCCAGCAGCCAAGGGCCGGGACAGGGGACCTACGAGCAGTACTTC. Translated, it gives CASSQGPGQGTYEQYF.

V is TRBV5-8 and J is TRBJ2-7; possibly TRBD1 for D (6 bases). Germline values: CDR1 SGHTS, CDR2 YDEGEE. Trimming pared 5 bases from V and 2 bases from J, leaving 17 bases between. This CDR3 comprises 15 residues. CDR3 DNA sequence: TGTGCCAGCAGACCCTCCCCACAGGGAACCTACGAGCAGTACTTC. Translated, it gives CASRPSPQGTYEQYF.

The chain combines TRBV10-3 with TRBJ2-7; D possibly corresponds to TRBD2 (6 bases). Germline V gene lookup returns CDR1 ENHRY and CDR2 SYGVKD. V was shortened by 0 bases and J by 5 bases, with 23 bases between the two germline ends. There are 18 residues in the CDR3. CDR3 nucleotides: TGTGCCATCAGTGAGTCGGGCAGCGAAGGTAGCGTAGCGGACGAGCAGTACTTC. Translating it yields CAISESGSEGSVADEQYF.

The rearrangement joins TRBV9 to TRBJ2-1; 8 bases agree with TRBD2. The CDR3 has 14 amino acids. Germline-derived CDR1 and CDR2 are SGDLS and YYNGEE. V lost 0 bases to trimming and J lost 9 bases; unmatched junction nucleotides: 5. The CDR3 loop is CASSVAGGPGEQFF. The CDR3 DNA reads as TGTGCCAGCAGCGTAGCGGGGGGGCCGGGTGAGCAGTTCTTC.

The chain uses TRBV4-1 and TRBJ1-1; 9 bases line up with TRBD1. The CDR3 is 15 amino acids. The germline CDR1 and CDR2 sequences are MGHRA and YSYEKL. The V gene end was trimmed by 0 bases and the J gene end by 4 bases; junction bases not matched to a gene: 3. As DNA, the CDR3 is TGCGCCAGCAGCCAAGACGACAGGGGGGGCACTGAAGCTTTCTTT. As protein: CASSQDDRGGTEAFF.

CDR3 DNA sequence: TGCGCCAGCAGCCCTTTTAGGGAGGTCCGTCAGCCCCAGCATTTT. Translated: CASSPFREVRQPQHF. The chain links TRBV5-1 to TRBJ1-5; D is undetermined. V dropped 4 bases and J dropped 6 bases, with 17 bases sitting between them. The CDR3 covers 15 residues. Germline assignment: CDR1 SGHRS and CDR2 YFSETQ.

As DNA, the CDR3 is TGTGCCAGCAGCTTAACGGGGGTCTACGAGCAGTACTTC. This translates into CASSLTGVYEQYF. This chain connects TRBV7-9 to TRBJ2-7; tentative D call: TRBD2 (6 bases). Germline V gene lookup returns CDR1 SEHNR and CDR2 FQNEAQ (reference sequence). Trimming removed 2 bases from V and 3 bases from J, with 8 bases in between. The CDR3 runs 13 residues. Drawing the rest from reference TRBV7-9 and TRBJ2-7, the complete variable domain is DTGVSQNPRHKITKRGQNVTFRCDPISEHNRLYWYRQTLGQGPEFLTYFQNEAQLEKSRLLSDRFSAERPKGSFSTLEIQRTEQGDSAMYLCASSLTGVYEQYFGPGTRLTVT.

The chain joins TRBV5-1 to TRBJ1-5; D is undetermined. Germline V lookup: CDR1 SGHRS, CDR2 YFSETQ. With 0 bases removed from V and 6 bases from J, the gap between germline ends came to 7 bases. This CDR3 has 13 residues. The CDR3 is CASSLAGGQPQHF. For the CDR3, the DNA is TGCGCCAGCAGCTTGGCCGGTGGTCAGCCCCAGCATTTT.